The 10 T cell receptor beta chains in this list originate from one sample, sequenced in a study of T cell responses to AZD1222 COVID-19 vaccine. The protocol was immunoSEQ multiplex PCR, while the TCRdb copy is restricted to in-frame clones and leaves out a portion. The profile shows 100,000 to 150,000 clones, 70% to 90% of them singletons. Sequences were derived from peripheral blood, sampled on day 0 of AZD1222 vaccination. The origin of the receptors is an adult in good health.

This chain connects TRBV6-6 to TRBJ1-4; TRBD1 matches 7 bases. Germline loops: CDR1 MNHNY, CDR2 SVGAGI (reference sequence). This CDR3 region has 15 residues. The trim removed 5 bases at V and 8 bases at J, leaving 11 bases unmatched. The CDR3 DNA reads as TGTGCCAGCAGTCTATTGACAGGGCTGGGGGAAAAACTGTTTTTT. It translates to CASSLLTGLGEKLFF.

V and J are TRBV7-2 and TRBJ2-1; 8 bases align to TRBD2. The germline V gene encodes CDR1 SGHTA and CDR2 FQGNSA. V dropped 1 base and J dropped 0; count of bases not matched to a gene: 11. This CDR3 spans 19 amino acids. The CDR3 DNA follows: TGTGCCAGCAGCTTAGGGTTGTTAGCGGGGCTACTCTCCTACAATGAGCAGTTCTTC. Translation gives CASSLGLLAGLLSYNEQFF.

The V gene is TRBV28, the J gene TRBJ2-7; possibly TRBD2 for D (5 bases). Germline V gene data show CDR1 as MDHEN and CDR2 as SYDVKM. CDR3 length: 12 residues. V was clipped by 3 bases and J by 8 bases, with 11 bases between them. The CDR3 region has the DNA TGTGCCAGCAGTTTTGGGTCGGGGAAGCAGTACTTC. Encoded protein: CASSFGSGKQYF.

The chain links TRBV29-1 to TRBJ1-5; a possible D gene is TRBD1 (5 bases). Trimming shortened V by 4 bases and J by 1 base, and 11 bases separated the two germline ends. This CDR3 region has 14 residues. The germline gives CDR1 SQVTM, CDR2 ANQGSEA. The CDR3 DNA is TGCAGCGTTGGGGAGGGGATGAGCAATCAGCCCCAGCATTTT. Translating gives CSVGEGMSNQPQHF.

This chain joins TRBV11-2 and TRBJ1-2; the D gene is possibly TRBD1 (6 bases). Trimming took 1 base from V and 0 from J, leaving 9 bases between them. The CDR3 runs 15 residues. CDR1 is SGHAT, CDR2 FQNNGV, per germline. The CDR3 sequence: CASSLGTDSNYGYTF. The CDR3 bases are TGTGCCAGCAGCTTAGGGACAGATTCTAACTATGGCTACACCTTC.

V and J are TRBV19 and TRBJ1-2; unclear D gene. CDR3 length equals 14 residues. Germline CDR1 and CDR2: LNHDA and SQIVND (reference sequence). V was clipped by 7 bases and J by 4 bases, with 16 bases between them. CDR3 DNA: TGTGCCAGTAACCCCACGCCCGTTTCCTATGGCTACACCTTC. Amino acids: CASNPTPVSYGYTF.

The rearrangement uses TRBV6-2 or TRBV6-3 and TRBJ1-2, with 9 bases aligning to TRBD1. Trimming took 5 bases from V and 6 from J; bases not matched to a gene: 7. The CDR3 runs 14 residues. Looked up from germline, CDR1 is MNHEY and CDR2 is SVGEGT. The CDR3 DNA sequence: TGTGCCAGCAGTGATCCGGGACAGGGCCATGGCTACACCTTC. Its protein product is CASSDPGQGHGYTF.

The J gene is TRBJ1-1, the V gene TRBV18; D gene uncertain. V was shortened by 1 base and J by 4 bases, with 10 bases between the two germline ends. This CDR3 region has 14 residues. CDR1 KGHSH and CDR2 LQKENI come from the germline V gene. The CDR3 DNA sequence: TGTGCCAGCTCACCACGAACCGAGCTCACTGAAGCTTTCTTT. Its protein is CASSPRTELTEAFF.

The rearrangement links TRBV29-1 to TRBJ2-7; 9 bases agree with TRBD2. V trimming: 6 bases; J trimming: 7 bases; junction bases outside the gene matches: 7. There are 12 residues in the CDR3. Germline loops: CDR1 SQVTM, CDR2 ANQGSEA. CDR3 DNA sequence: TGCAGCGTAATAGCGGGAGCTGGAGAGCAGTACTTC. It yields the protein CSVIAGAGEQYF.

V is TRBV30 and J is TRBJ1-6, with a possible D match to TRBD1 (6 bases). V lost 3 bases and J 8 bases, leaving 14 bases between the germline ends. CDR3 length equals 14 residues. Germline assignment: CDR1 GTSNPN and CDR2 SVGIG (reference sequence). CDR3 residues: CAWRWGAEDSPLHF. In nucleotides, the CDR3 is TGTGCCTGGAGGTGGGGGGCGGAGGATTCACCCCTCCACTTT.